This is a list of T cell receptor beta chains from one sample in a study of blood T cell repertoires in COVID-19. TCRdb's table, derived via immunoSEQ multiplex PCR, lists solely in-frame clones and lacks some. The table lists about 46,000 clones, more than 75% of them singletons. The sequenced sample consisted of peripheral blood. These receptors came from a man aged 45 to 65 with active COVID-19. The CDR3 runs from the conserved cysteine through the conserved F or W. A D gene is named only where the DNA matches it firmly. Some rows have no size entry. The others give once, few or many, or a class for an expanded clone.

J: TRBJ1-6; D: NA; size: NA; V: TRBV6-5; CDR3: CASSYEFYNSPLHF; DNA: TGTGCCAGCAGTTACGAGTTCTATAATTCACCCCTCCACTTT
J: TRBJ2-7; D: NA; size: NA; V: TRBV28; CDR3: CASRGPVAGVEQYF; DNA: TGTGCCAGCAGGGGCCCGGTGGCAGGGGTCGAGCAGTACTTC
J: TRBJ2-2; D: TRBD1; size: NA; V: TRBV7-6; CDR3: CASSSWTGGNTGELFF; DNA: TGTGCCAGCAGCTCCTGGACAGGGGGGAACACCGGGGAGCTGTTTTTT
J: TRBJ1-5; D: TRBD1; size: few; V: TRBV28; CDR3: CASSFGQGIQPQHF; DNA: TGTGCCAGCAGTTTCGGACAGGGGATTCAGCCCCAGCATTTT
J: TRBJ1-2; D: NA; size: NA; V: TRBV7-2; CDR3: CASSYGVTGGGGGYGYTF; DNA: TGTGCCAGCAGCTATGGAGTCACTGGGGGGGGCGGCGGCTATGGCTACACCTTC
J: TRBJ2-1; D: NA; size: NA; V: TRBV28; CDR3: CASRPSLSYSSYNEQFF; DNA: TGTGCCAGCAGACCGTCTTTGAGCTACAGCTCCTACAATGAGCAGTTCTTC
J: TRBJ2-7; D: NA; size: NA; V: TRBV21-1; CDR3: CASSKVGTSGIAICEQYF; DNA: TGTGCCAGCAGCAAAGTGGGAACTAGCGGGATCGCGATATGCGAGCAGTACTTC
J: TRBJ2-2; D: TRBD2; size: few; V: TRBV27; CDR3: CASRSGEGITNTGELFF; DNA: TGTGCCAGCAGGTCGGGGGAGGGGATAACGAACACCGGGGAGCTGTTTTTT
J: TRBJ2-1; D: NA; size: NA; V: TRBV4-1; CDR3: CASKTGTLYNEQFF; DNA: TGCGCCAGCAAAACCGGGACTCTCTACAATGAGCAGTTCTTC
J: TRBJ1-1; D: NA; size: once; V: TRBV7-3; CDR3: CASSLSGQAEAFF; DNA: TGTGCCAGCAGCTTAAGTGGTCAGGCTGAAGCTTTCTTT
J: TRBJ1-6; D: TRBD1; size: NA; V: TRBV27; CDR3: CASSLDRVGSPLHF; DNA: TGTGCCAGCAGTTTAGACAGGGTTGGTTCACCCCTCCACTTT
J: TRBJ1-5; D: NA; size: NA; V: TRBV19; CDR3: CASSTGPGNQPQHF; DNA: TGTGCCAGTAGTACAGGGCCGGGCAATCAGCCCCAGCATTTT
J: TRBJ2-2; D: NA; size: NA; V: TRBV7-3; CDR3: CASSLKRGLLRELFF; DNA: TGTGCCAGCAGCTTAAAAAGGGGCCTATTGAGGGAGCTGTTTTTT
J: TRBJ1-1; D: NA; size: NA; V: TRBV5-1; CDR3: CASSSEGLRTFF; DNA: TGCGCCAGTAGTTCGGAGGGGTTGCGAACTTTCTTT
J: TRBJ2-7; D: TRBD1; size: NA; V: TRBV18; CDR3: CASSPGTGGEQYF; DNA: TGTGCCAGCTCACCAGGGACAGGGGGAGAGCAGTACTTC
J: TRBJ2-1; D: NA; size: NA; V: TRBV10-2; CDR3: CASSRDSLGEQFF; DNA: TGCGCCAGCAGCCGGGACTCCCTTGGGGAGCAGTTCTTC
J: TRBJ2-1; D: NA; size: NA; V: TRBV2; CDR3: CASTSRVWSNEQFF; DNA: TGTGCCAGCACTAGCCGGGTCTGGAGCAATGAGCAGTTCTTC
J: TRBJ2-1; D: TRBD2; size: NA; V: TRBV3-1/TRBV3-2; CDR3: CASSRLAGVDEQFF; DNA: TGTGCCAGCAGCCGGCTAGCGGGAGTGGATGAGCAGTTCTTC
J: TRBJ1-1; D: NA; size: NA; V: TRBV28; CDR3: CASSLRGTTEAFF; DNA: TGTGCCAGCAGTTTGCGGGGGACCACTGAAGCTTTCTTT
J: TRBJ1-3; D: NA; size: NA; V: TRBV4-2; CDR3: CASSQAHRKDSGNTIYF; DNA: TGTGCCAGCAGCCAAGCCCACAGGAAAGACTCTGGAAACACCATATATTTT
J: TRBJ2-3; D: TRBD2; size: NA; V: TRBV10-3; CDR3: CATATSGGLTDTQYF; DNA: TGTGCCACCGCGACTAGCGGGGGCCTCACAGATACGCAGTATTTT
J: TRBJ2-1; D: NA; size: NA; V: TRBV21-1; CDR3: CASSKARRHEQFF; DNA: TGTGCCAGCAGCAAAGCCCGGAGGCATGAGCAGTTCTTC
J: TRBJ2-2; D: TRBD2; size: NA; V: TRBV19; CDR3: CASSRTSGRAPAGELFF; DNA: TGTGCCAGTAGTAGGACTAGCGGGAGGGCCCCCGCCGGGGAGCTGTTTTTT
J: TRBJ2-6; D: TRBD1; size: NA; V: TRBV6-1; CDR3: CASSVGQGASGANVLTF; DNA: TGTGCCAGCAGTGTAGGACAGGGGGCTTCTGGGGCCAACGTCCTGACTTTC
J: TRBJ2-1; D: NA; size: once; V: TRBV20-1; CDR3: CSARAKDNRIF; DNA: TGCAGTGCTAGAGCGAAAGACAACCGGATCTTC
J: TRBJ2-7; D: NA; size: NA; V: TRBV6-6; CDR3: CASSYWERSSYEQYF; DNA: TGTGCCAGCAGTTACTGGGAGCGCAGCTCCTACGAGCAGTACTTC
J: TRBJ2-5; D: NA; size: once; V: TRBV30; CDR3: CAWSVSEETQYF; DNA: TGTGCCTGGAGTGTATCGGAAGAGACCCAGTACTTC
J: TRBJ1-1; D: NA; size: few; V: TRBV18; CDR3: CASSPRRVTEAFF; DNA: TGTGCCAGCTCACCACGGAGGGTCACTGAAGCTTTCTTT
J: TRBJ1-5; D: TRBD1; size: few; V: TRBV4-2; CDR3: CASSQEQGEESNQPQHF; DNA: TGTGCCAGCAGCCAAGAACAGGGGGAAGAAAGCAATCAGCCCCAGCATTTT
J: TRBJ1-2; D: NA; size: NA; V: TRBV7-3; CDR3: CASSLTSQVLPYTF; DNA: TGTGCCAGCAGCTTAACAAGTCAGGTCCTACCCTACACCTTC
J: TRBJ1-5; D: TRBD1; size: NA; V: TRBV19; CDR3: CASSSDRGGYQPQHF; DNA: TGTGCCAGTAGTAGTGACAGGGGCGGTTATCAGCCCCAGCATTTT
J: TRBJ2-2; D: NA; size: NA; V: TRBV11-2; CDR3: CASRKSRRGTGELFF; DNA: TGTGCCAGCAGAAAATCCCGCAGGGGAACCGGGGAGCTGTTTTTT
J: TRBJ2-3; D: NA; size: NA; V: TRBV4-2; CDR3: CASSQDPRTDTQYF; DNA: TGTGCCAGCAGCCAAGATCCTCGCACAGATACGCAGTATTTT
J: TRBJ1-1; D: TRBD1; size: once; V: TRBV3-1/TRBV3-2; CDR3: CASQNRGRMNTEAFF; DNA: TGTGCCAGCCAGAACAGGGGGAGGATGAACACTGAAGCTTTCTTT
J: TRBJ1-2; D: NA; size: NA; V: TRBV5-8; CDR3: CASSLGRDGYTF; DNA: TGTGCCAGCAGCTTGGGACGGGATGGCTACACCTTC
J: TRBJ2-3; D: TRBD2; size: NA; V: TRBV5-4; CDR3: CASSLWRGGTDTQYF; DNA: TGTGCCAGCAGCTTATGGCGGGGGGGCACAGATACGCAGTATTTT
J: TRBJ2-2; D: NA; size: NA; V: TRBV6-5; CDR3: CASRAAPRELFF; DNA: TGTGCCAGCAGGGCTGCTCCGAGGGAGCTGTTTTTT